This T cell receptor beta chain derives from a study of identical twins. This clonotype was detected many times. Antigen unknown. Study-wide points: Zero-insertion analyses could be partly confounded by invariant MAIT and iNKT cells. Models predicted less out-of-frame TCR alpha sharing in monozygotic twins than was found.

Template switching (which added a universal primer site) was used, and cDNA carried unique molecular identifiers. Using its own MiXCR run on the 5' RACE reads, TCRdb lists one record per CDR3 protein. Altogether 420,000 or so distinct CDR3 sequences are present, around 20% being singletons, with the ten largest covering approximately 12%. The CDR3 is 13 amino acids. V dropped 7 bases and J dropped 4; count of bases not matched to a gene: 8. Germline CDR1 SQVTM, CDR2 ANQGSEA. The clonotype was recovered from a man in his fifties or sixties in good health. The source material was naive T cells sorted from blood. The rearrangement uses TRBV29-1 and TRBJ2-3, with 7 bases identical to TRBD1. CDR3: CSERQGGADTQYF. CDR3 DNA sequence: TGCAGCGAACGACAGGGTGGAGCAGATACGCAGTATTTT.